The source of this TCR beta chain is a study of regulatory T cells in long-lasting Graves disease. At the level of the study: Graves' patients diagnosed newly had used antithyroid drugs under 3 months.

TCR beta libraries were built with iRepertoire HTBI primers and Arm-PCR of CDR3 regions. Authors' processing steps: Segment identification across samples yielded 60 to 80 TRBV and roughly 15 TRBJ segments. Using its own MiXCR run on the multiplex PCR reads, TCRdb lists one record per CDR3 protein. These V and J calls originate from TCRdb's pipeline instead of the authors' own analysis. Of 250,000 to 300,000 distinct CDR3 sequences in the sample, about 18% were seen once. With 2 bases removed from V and 9 bases from J, the gap between germline ends came to 8 bases. Germline V CDR1 and CDR2: MDHEN, SYDVKM. This CDR3 spans 12 amino acids. This clonotype was counted at least ten times. Its target is not known. The time point is: newly diagnosed GD, antithyroid drugs for less than 3 months. The TCR library was made from RNA that had been extracted from PBMCs in TRIzol. Findings and caveats of the study: Gene preferences differed: TRBV28, TRBJ1-2, TRBJ2-5 in persistent cases.

The same sample was also studied in work on T cells in Graves' hyperthyroidism and ophthalmopathy.

This chain joins TRBV28 and TRBJ1-5; no definite D call. This sequence originates from a woman aged 25 to 45 with Graves disease. The material was peripheral blood mononuclear cells (PBMCs), obtained at new diagnosis, from a patient treated with antithyroid drugs. Here the CDR3 DNA reads TGTGCCAGCAGTTTAGACGCCGCGCCCCAGCATTTT. Amino acid sequence: CASSLDAAPQHF.